The clone carrying this T cell receptor (beta chain) appeared a few times. This sample is part of a study of blood T cell repertoires in COVID-19. Overall study context: Samples representing acute and convalescent COVID-19 were sourced from the United States, Italy and Spain. From T cells, B-cell-depleted T cells, or PBMCs came the material, which was cDNA or gDNA.

Original processing notes: Counts of nucleated cells, estimated from reference gene primer amplification, were obtained. Using immunoSEQ multiplex PCR, the repertoire was profiled, and TCRdb retains in-frame clones only, with some absent. The V and J calls and clone size are taken from that table; D and trimming were inferred from the DNA. The table shows 140,000 or so clones, with around nine tenths occurring only once. Germline assignment: CDR1 GTSNPN and CDR2 SVGIG (reference sequence). The CDR3 consists of 11 residues. Trimming shortened V by 1 base and J by 7 bases, and 7 bases separated the two germline ends.

The sequence derives from a man in his fifties or sixties with active or convalescent COVID-19. What was sequenced was peripheral blood. This chain connects TRBV30 to TRBJ1-2; no reliable D call. This chain's CDR3 is CAWSDRIGYTF. The CDR3 DNA follows: TGTGCCTGGAGTGACAGAATTGGCTACACCTTC. The entire variable domain, with the rest obtained from reference TRBV30 and TRBJ1-2, is as follows: SQTIHQWPATLVQPVGSPLSLECTVEGTSNPNLYWYRQAAGRGLQLLFYSVGIGQISSEVPQNLSASRPQDRQFILSSKKLLLSDSGFYLCAWSDRIGYTFGSGTRLTVV.